Each of the 25 T cell receptor beta chains below was sequenced from the same sample in a study of blood T cell repertoires in COVID-19. The table came from immunoSEQ multiplex PCR; TCRdb's copy has only in-frame clones and leaves some out. This sample carries around 250,000 clones, about nine tenths of them seen once, and the ten largest clones take roughly a sixth. The specimen was PBMCs or T cells enriched from blood (not recorded which). Receptor source: a man between 18 and 29 years old who had recovered from COVID-19.

The J gene is TRBJ2-1, the V gene TRBV5-6; 7 nucleotides align to TRBD2. Germline-derived CDR1 and CDR2 are SGHDT and YYEEEE. The CDR3 runs to 17 residues. J lost 5 bases, V lost 0 bases, and 11 bases had no gene match. The CDR3 loop is CASSLGGQRGLHNEQFF. The CDR3 region has the DNA TGTGCCAGCAGCTTGGGCGGCCAGCGGGGCTTACACAATGAGCAGTTCTTC.

This clone occurred a few times. The chain joins TRBV7-9 to TRBJ1-3; tentative D call: TRBD1 (6 bases). The CDR3 runs 14 residues. Trimming pared 1 base from V and 8 bases from J, leaving 12 bases between. CDR1 SEHNR and CDR2 FQNEAQ come from the germline V gene (reference sequence). The CDR3 loop reads CASSLGRGGDTIYF. CDR3 DNA: TGTGCCAGCAGCTTAGGTCGAGGGGGTGACACCATATATTTT.

The V call is TRBV27, the J call TRBJ1-1; D gene ambiguous. Germline V lookup: CDR1 MNHEY, CDR2 SMNVEV (reference sequence). The CDR3 contains 13 residues. V lost 7 bases and J lost 4, with 13 bases in between. This CDR3 reads CASTGNRGTEAFF. CDR3 coding DNA: TGTGCCAGCACGGGGAATCGCGGCACTGAAGCTTTCTTT.

This clone was recorded a few times. V usage is TRBV7-3 and J usage is TRBJ1-1; 10 nucleotides agree with TRBD1. The junction had 5 bases not matched to a gene; V was cut back by 6 bases and J by 4 bases. The germline CDR1 and CDR2 sequences are SGHTA and FQGTGA. The CDR3 length is 14 residues. CDR3 nucleotides: TGTGCCAGCAGTCCGACAGGGGGCGGCACTGAAGCTTTCTTT. This translates into CASSPTGGGTEAFF. Combining the CDR3 with reference TRBV7-3 and TRBJ1-1 gives the whole variable domain GAGVSQTPSNKVTEKGKYVELRCDPISGHTALYWYRQSLGQGPEFLIYFQGTGAADDSGLPNDRFFAVRPEGSVSTLKIQRTERGDSAVYLCASSPTGGGTEAFFGQGTRLTVV.

Regarding this clone: Within the sample, other DNA sequences also encode this same CDR3. CDR3 DNA sequence: TGTGCCTGGTCACGACAGGGAACTAATGAAAAACTGTTTTTT. It translates to CAWSRQGTNEKLFF. The rearrangement uses TRBV30 and TRBJ1-4; 7 bases align to TRBD1. V was pared by 5 bases and J by 1 base, with 4 bases of the junction left unmatched. CDR3 length: 14 amino acids. The germline V gene has CDR1 GTSNPN and CDR2 SVGIG (reference sequence).

This rearrangement joins TRBV21-1 to TRBJ2-2; TRBD2 is the table's D call and was not checked against the DNA. TRBV21-1 is termed a pseudogene. The CDR3 runs to 11 residues. The CDR3: CASSKGSQLFF. The CDR3 DNA follows: TGTGCCAGCAGCAAAGGTAGTCAGCTGTTTTTT.

The V gene is TRBV20-1, the J gene TRBJ2-1; 8 bases line up with TRBD2. Germline V gene lookup returns CDR1 DFQATT and CDR2 SNEGSKA (reference sequence). J was trimmed by 10 bases and V by 8 bases; bases with no gene match: 4. The CDR3 covers 10 residues. CDR3: CSSGGREQFF. As DNA, the CDR3 is TGCAGTTCGGGGGGGCGGGAGCAGTTCTTC.

The CDR3 sequence is CASSRGQSSYNSPLHF. Written as DNA, the CDR3 is TGTGCCAGCAGCCGAGGACAGAGCTCCTATAATTCACCCCTCCACTTT. The rearrangement uses TRBV11-2 and TRBJ1-6; maybe TRBD1 (6 bases). Trimming stripped 5 bases from V and 0 bases from J, with 11 bases between. The V gene's germline CDR1 is SGHAT and CDR2 FQNNGV. CDR3 length equals 16 residues.

V is TRBV6-1 and J is TRBJ2-1, with 8 bases that match TRBD2. Unmatched junction bases numbered 2, after V lost 1 base and J lost 3 bases. Germline V gene lookup returns CDR1 MNHNS and CDR2 SASEGT. This CDR3 contains 15 residues. The CDR3 reads CASSEGLANYNEQFF. Here the CDR3 DNA reads TGTGCCAGCAGTGAAGGACTAGCGAACTACAATGAGCAGTTCTTC.

The chain employs TRBV7-3 and TRBJ1-1; D may be TRBD1 (6 bases). V was cut by 6 bases and J by 4 bases, with 12 bases left in between. CDR3 length: 13 amino acids. CDR1 SGHTA and CDR2 FQGTGA come from the germline V gene. The CDR3 here is CASSLQGTTEAFF. The DNA of the CDR3 is TGTGCCAGCAGTCTACAGGGTACCACTGAAGCTTTCTTT.

The chain combines TRBV6-5 with TRBJ1-2; D perhaps matches TRBD1 (5 bases). Germline V gene sequence: CDR1 MNHEY, CDR2 SVGAGI. The CDR3 runs 15 residues. The V end was cut by 6 bases, the J end by 0 bases, with 14 bases between. CDR3 bases: TGTGCCAGCAGCCAAAATGGACACCCTAACTATGGCTACACCTTC. As protein: CASSQNGHPNYGYTF.

This clone showed up just once. This chain uses TRBV14 with TRBJ2-3; no definite D call. Trimming took 4 bases from V and 5 from J, leaving 4 bases between them. Germline V gene data show CDR1 as SGHDN and CDR2 as FVKESK. The CDR3 is made up of 11 amino acids. CDR3 in DNA: TGTGCCAGCAGCCTGCGAGATACGCAGTATTTT. This sequence encodes CASSLRDTQYF.

The chain links TRBV18 to TRBJ1-4; D is ambiguous. The V gene's germline CDR1 is KGHSH and CDR2 LQKENI. V lost 3 bases and J lost 0, with 5 bases in between. The CDR3 has 14 amino acids. The CDR3 spells CASSPFTTNEKLFF. The DNA for the CDR3 is TGTGCCAGCTCACCGTTCACAACTAATGAAAAACTGTTTTTT.

The V and J genes are TRBV7-8 and TRBJ1-5; 7 bases are a match to TRBD1. The CDR3 length is 15 residues. CDR1 SGHVS and CDR2 FQNEAQ come from the germline V gene. J gave up 2 bases and V 5 bases, and 6 bases lay outside the gene matches. The CDR3 spells CASSQDRLGNQPQHF. Here the CDR3 DNA reads TGTGCCAGCAGCCAGGACAGGCTCGGCAATCAGCCCCAGCATTTT.

This chain links TRBV5-1 with TRBJ1-1; D is possibly TRBD1 (6 bases). The CDR3 consists of 13 residues. Germline V gene data show CDR1 as SGHRS and CDR2 as YFSETQ. With 3 bases removed from V and 2 bases from J, the gap between germline ends came to 8 bases. CDR3 loop: CASSWTDNTEAFF. The DNA of the CDR3 is TGCGCCAGCAGCTGGACAGATAACACTGAAGCTTTCTTT. The full variable domain, with the rest looked up from reference TRBV5-1 and TRBJ1-1, is KAGVTQTPRYLIKTRGQQVTLSCSPISGHRSVSWYQQTPGQGLQFLFEYFSETQRNKGNFPGRFSGRQFSNSRSEMNVSTLELGDSALYLCASSWTDNTEAFFGQGTRLTVV.

DNA of the CDR3: TGTGCCAGTAGTAGAGGGAGTGGCGGGGTCACTGAAGCTTTCTTT. Translated, it gives CASSRGSGGVTEAFF. This chain connects TRBV19 to TRBJ1-1, with D uncertain. Germline lookup yields CDR1 LNHDA and CDR2 SQIVND (reference sequence). This CDR3 comprises 15 residues. With 4 bases removed from V and 4 bases from J, the gap between germline ends came to 16 bases. The full variable domain, its missing parts supplied by reference TRBV19 and TRBJ1-1, is DGGITQSPKYLFRKEGQNVTLSCEQNLNHDAMYWYRQDPGQGLRLIYYSQIVNDFQKGDIAEGYSVSREKKESFPLTVTSAQKNPTAFYLCASSRGSGGVTEAFFGQGTRLTVV.

This rearrangement joins TRBV9 to TRBJ2-7; 8 bases line up with TRBD1. Germline CDR1 reads SGDLS; CDR2 reads YYNGEE. V gave up 0 bases and J gave up 1 base; unmatched junction bases: 3. The CDR3 extends over 15 amino acids. The CDR3 nucleotides are TGTGCCAGCAGCGTAGGGGGGACAGGTTCCTACGAGCAGTACTTC. It yields the protein CASSVGGTGSYEQYF.

This chain links TRBV6-1 with TRBJ1-6; 7 bases line up with TRBD1. The CDR3 covers 14 residues. Germline CDR1 MNHNS, CDR2 SASEGT. V trimming: 3 bases; J trimming: 9 bases; junction bases outside the gene matches: 5. The CDR3 DNA is TGTGCCAGCAGTGACCGGGACAGAGGTTCACCCCTCCACTTT. Translated, it gives CASSDRDRGSPLHF.

This clone turned up a few times. V is TRBV14 and J is TRBJ2-3; tentatively, D is TRBD1 (5 bases). The V end lost 4 bases, the J end lost 0 bases, and 17 bases lay between the germline ends. Looked up from germline, CDR1 is SGHDN and CDR2 is FVKESK. This CDR3 contains 17 residues. The CDR3 here is CASSPRLPGPSTDTQYF. CDR3 in DNA: TGTGCCAGCAGCCCCAGGCTGCCAGGGCCCAGCACAGATACGCAGTATTTT.

By share, this clone ranks as medium-sized. This rearrangement joins TRBV21-1 to TRBJ2-5; the listed D gene, TRBD2, was not tested against the DNA. TRBV21-1 is assigned pseudogene status. The CDR3 extends over 14 amino acids. Here the CDR3 DNA reads TGTGCCAGCAGTCCGGACTCCGATATTGAGACCCAGTACTTC. Translating it yields CASSPDSDIETQYF.

The V gene is TRBV10-3, the J gene TRBJ2-3, with a possible D match to TRBD2 (6 bases). V dropped 4 bases and J dropped 0 bases, with 11 bases sitting between them. The CDR3 has 15 residues. CDR1 is ENHRY and CDR2 is SYGVKD in the germline V gene. The CDR3 DNA sequence: TGTGCCATCAGTGGAGCGGGTCCTAGCACAGATACGCAGTATTTT. Translated, it gives CAISGAGPSTDTQYF.

On this clone itself: Other DNA sequences in the sample encode the same CDR3. The chain has TRBV7-9 and TRBJ2-1; 9 bases line up with TRBD2. CDR1 is SEHNR and CDR2 is FQNEAQ in the germline V gene (reference sequence). CDR3 size: 15 residues. J gave up 7 bases and V 3 bases, and 7 bases lay outside the gene matches. This chain's CDR3 is CASSFRREGRNEQFF. The CDR3 nucleotides are TGTGCCAGCAGCTTTCGGCGGGAGGGCCGGAATGAGCAGTTCTTC.

The rearrangement links TRBV7-2 to TRBJ1-1; no clear D. Per the germline V gene, CDR1 is SGHTA and CDR2 is FQGNSA. V gave up 3 bases and J gave up 4 bases, with 12 bases separating them. This CDR3 has 14 amino acids. CDR3 bases: TGTGCCAGCAGCTTTCAAGCTTCGGGCACTGAAGCTTTCTTT. It specifies CASSFQASGTEAFF.

The V and J genes are TRBV7-8 and TRBJ1-2, with TRBD1 identical over 8 bases. There are 13 residues in the CDR3. The V gene's germline CDR1 is SGHVS and CDR2 FQNEAQ. The ends lost 5 bases at V and 8 bases at J; junction bases unmatched: 7. CDR3 nucleotides: TGTGCCAGCAGCCAGACAGGGGCGGGGGGCTACACCTTC. This sequence encodes CASSQTGAGGYTF.

The rearrangement uses TRBV14 and TRBJ2-1, with TRBD1 as a possible D gene (6 bases). The V gene lost 7 bases and the J gene lost 10 bases, with 17 bases spanning the gap. CDR3 length: 13 residues. Germline CDR1 SGHDN, CDR2 FVKESK. Here the CDR3 reads CASTSMTGWEQFF. The CDR3 DNA follows: TGTGCCAGCACTTCGATGACAGGTTGGGAGCAGTTCTTC.